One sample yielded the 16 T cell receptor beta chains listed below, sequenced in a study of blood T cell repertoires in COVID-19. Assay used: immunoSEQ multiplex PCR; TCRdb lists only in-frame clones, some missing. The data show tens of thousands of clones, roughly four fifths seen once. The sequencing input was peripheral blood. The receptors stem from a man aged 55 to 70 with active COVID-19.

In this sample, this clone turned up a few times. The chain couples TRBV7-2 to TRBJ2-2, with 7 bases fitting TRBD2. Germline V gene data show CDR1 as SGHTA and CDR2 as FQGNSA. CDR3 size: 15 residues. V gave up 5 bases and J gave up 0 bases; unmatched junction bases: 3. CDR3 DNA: TGTGCCAGCAGCCCCGGGACTACGAACACCGGGGAGCTGTTTTTT. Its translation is CASSPGTTNTGELFF.

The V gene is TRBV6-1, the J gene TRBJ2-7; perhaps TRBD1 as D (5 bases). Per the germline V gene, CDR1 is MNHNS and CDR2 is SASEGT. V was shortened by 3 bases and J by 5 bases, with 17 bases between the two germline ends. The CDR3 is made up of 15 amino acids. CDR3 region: CASSDGLQGKDEQYF. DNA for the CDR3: TGTGCCAGCAGTGACGGATTGCAGGGTAAGGACGAGCAGTACTTC.

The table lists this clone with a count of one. The CDR3 here is CASSFDTVFEQFF. In DNA form, the CDR3 reads TGTGCCAGCAGCTTCGATACGGTTTTTGAGCAGTTCTTC. This rearrangement joins TRBV7-9 to TRBJ2-1; D call uncertain. Trimming pared 3 bases from V and 9 bases from J, leaving 12 bases between. The CDR3 has 13 residues. Germline assignment: CDR1 SEHNR and CDR2 FQNEAQ (reference sequence).

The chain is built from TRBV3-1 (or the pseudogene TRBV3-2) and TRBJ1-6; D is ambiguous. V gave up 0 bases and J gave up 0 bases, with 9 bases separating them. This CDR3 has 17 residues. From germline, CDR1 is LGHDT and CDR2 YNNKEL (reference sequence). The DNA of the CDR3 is TGTGCCAGCAGCCAAGATATGGAGATCTCCTATAATTCACCCCTCCACTTT. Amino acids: CASSQDMEISYNSPLHF.

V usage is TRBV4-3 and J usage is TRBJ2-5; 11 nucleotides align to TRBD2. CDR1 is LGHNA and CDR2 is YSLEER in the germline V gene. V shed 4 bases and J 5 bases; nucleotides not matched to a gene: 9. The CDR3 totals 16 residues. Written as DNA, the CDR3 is TGCGCCAGCAGCCGGAGGGTAGCGGGGGGGTCGGAGACCCAGTACTTC. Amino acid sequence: CASSRRVAGGSETQYF.

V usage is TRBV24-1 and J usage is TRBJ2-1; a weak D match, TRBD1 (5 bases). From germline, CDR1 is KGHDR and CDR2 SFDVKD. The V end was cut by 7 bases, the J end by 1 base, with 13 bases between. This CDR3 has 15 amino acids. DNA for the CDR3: TGTGCCACCAGCAAGGTCCAGGGTTCCTACAATGAGCAGTTCTTC. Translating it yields CATSKVQGSYNEQFF.

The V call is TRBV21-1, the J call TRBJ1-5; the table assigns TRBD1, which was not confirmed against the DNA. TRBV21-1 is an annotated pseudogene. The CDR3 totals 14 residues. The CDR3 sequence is CASSKGPGNQPQHF. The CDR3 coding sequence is TGTGCCAGCAGCAAAGGACCAGGGAATCAGCCCCAGCATTTT.

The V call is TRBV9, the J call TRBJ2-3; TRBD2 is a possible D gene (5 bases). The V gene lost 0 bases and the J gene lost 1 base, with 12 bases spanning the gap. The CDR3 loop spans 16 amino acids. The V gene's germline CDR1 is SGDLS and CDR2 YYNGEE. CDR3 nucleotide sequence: TGTGCCAGCAGCGTAGGTAGCGCATGGGGCACAGATACGCAGTATTTT. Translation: CASSVGSAWGTDTQYF.

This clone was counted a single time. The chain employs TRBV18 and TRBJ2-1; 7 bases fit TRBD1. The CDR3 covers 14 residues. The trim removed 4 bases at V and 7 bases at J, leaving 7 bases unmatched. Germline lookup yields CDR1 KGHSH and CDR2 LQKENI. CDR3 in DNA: TGTGCCAGCTCACGCGACAGGGTGCGAAATGAGCAGTTCTTC. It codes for CASSRDRVRNEQFF.

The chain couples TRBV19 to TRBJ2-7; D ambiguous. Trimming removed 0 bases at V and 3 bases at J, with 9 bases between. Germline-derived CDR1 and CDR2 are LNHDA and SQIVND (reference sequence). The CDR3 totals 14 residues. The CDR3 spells CASSIDGVFYEQYF. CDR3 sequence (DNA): TGTGCCAGTAGTATAGACGGTGTTTTCTACGAGCAGTACTTC.

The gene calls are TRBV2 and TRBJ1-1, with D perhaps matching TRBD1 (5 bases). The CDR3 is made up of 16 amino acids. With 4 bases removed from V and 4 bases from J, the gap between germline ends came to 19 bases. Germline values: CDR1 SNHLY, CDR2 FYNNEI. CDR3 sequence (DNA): TGTGCCAGCAGTGTTGTTGGTTTGGGGAGGGGCACTGAAGCTTTCTTT. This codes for CASSVVGLGRGTEAFF. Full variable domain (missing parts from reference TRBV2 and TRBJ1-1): EPEVTQTPSHQVTQMGQEVILRCVPISNHLYFYWYRQILGQKVEFLVSFYNNEISEKSEIFDDQFSVERPDGSNFTLKIRSTKLEDSAMYFCASSVVGLGRGTEAFFGQGTRLTVV.

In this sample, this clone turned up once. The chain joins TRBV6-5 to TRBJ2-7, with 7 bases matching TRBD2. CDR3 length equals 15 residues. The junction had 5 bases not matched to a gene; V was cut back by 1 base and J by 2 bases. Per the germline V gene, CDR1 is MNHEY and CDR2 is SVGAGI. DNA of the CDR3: TGTGCCAGCAGTTACTGGGCGGGAGAAACCTACGAGCAGTACTTC. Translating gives CASSYWAGETYEQYF.

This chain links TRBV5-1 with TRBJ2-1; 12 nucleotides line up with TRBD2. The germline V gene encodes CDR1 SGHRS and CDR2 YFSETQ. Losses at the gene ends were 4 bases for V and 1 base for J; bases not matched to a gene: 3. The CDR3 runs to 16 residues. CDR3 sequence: CASSTGLAGSYNEQFF. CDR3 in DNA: TGCGCCAGCAGCACCGGACTAGCGGGATCCTACAATGAGCAGTTCTTC.

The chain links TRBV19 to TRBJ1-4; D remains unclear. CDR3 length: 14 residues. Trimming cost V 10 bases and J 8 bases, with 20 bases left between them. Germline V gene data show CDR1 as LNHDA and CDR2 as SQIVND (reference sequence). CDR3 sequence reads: CATRLLGVEEKLFF. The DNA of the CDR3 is TGTGCCACCCGACTCCTCGGGGTCGAAGAAAAACTGTTTTTT.

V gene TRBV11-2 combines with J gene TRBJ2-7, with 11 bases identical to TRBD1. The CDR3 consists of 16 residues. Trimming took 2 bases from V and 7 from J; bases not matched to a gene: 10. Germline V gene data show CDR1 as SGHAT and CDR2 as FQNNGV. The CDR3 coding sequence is TGTGCCAGCAGCTTAAATGTTGGACAGGGGGCGTTGGAGCAGTACTTC. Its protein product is CASSLNVGQGALEQYF.

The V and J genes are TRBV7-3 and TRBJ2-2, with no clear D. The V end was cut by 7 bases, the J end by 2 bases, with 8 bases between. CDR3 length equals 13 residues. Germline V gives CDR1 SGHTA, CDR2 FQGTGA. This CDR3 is CASTLYNTGELFF. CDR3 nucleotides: TGTGCCAGCACCCTATATAACACCGGGGAGCTGTTTTTT.